Included here is one T cell receptor (beta chain) sequence, with context. Its antigen is not known. Everyone who donated was a Caucasian adult who lived in Nashville, Tennessee. Deep-level running was used for the assay. The method was immunoSEQ multiplex PCR; TCRdb's version includes in-frame clones alone and lacks a portion of them. The sample yields approximately 460,000 clones, roughly 80% seen once. This specimen comes from a study of shared clonotypes between healthy human individuals. V was trimmed by 5 bases and J by 2 bases, leaving 13 bases between them. The CDR3 totals 15 residues. In germline, CDR1 is MDHEN, CDR2 SYDVKM. Whole-study findings and limits: Few donors limited the genetic and exposure-history diversity represented.

The TCR was taken from a woman between 35 and 50 years old in good health. Some clones in this sample may be carry-over from other donors' samples. The rearrangement uses TRBV28 and TRBJ1-5; no definite D call. The sample was PBMCs. This CDR3 is CASSPAIGGNQPQHF. CDR3 DNA: TGTGCCAGCAGTCCAGCTATAGGAGGCAATCAGCCCCAGCATTTT.